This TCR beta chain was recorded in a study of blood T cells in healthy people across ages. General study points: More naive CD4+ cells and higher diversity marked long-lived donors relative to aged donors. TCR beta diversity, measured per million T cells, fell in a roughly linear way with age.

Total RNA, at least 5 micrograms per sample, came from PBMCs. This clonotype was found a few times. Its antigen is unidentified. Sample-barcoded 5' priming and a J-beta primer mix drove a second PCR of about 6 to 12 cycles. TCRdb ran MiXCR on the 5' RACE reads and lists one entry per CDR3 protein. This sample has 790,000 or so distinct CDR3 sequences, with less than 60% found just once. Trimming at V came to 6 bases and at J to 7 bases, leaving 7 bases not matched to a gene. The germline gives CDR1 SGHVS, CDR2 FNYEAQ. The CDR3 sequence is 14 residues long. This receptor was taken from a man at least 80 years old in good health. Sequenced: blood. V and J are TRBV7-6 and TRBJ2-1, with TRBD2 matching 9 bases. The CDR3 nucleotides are TGTGCCAGCAGTCCGGGACTAGCCTTAAATGAGCAGTTCTTC. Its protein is CASSPGLALNEQFF.